These 7 T cell receptor beta chains originate from one sample sequenced in a study of tumor and adjacent non-tumor tissue in lung cancer. A modified ARM-PCR protocol with three rounds of nested PCR amplified TCRbeta. MiXCR was run by TCRdb on the multiplex PCR reads, yielding one entry per CDR3 protein. The repertoire holds some 73,000 distinct CDR3 sequences, with 80% to 90% as singletons. No cell sorting was done before RNA was extracted from the tissue. This non-tumor lung sample came from over 3 cm beyond the tumor edge. The sequenced sample consisted of distant non-tumor lung tissue. All receptors come from a man in his sixties with non-small cell lung cancer.

As to this clonotype: This could be a read error, since a much larger clone is one nucleotide away. The chain couples TRBV5-4 to TRBJ2-5; no clear D gene. The CDR3 runs to 15 residues. V dropped 1 base and J dropped 2 bases, with 12 bases sitting between them. Germline V CDR1 and CDR2: SGHNT, YYREEE (reference sequence). CDR3 sequence (DNA): TGTGCCAGCAGCTTGAGGCAGGTGGCACAAGAGACCCAGTACTTC. This sequence encodes CASSLRQVAQETQYF.

On this clonotype: One junction end disagrees with the germline gene, perhaps due to a read error. The chain uses TRBV6-5 and TRBJ2-7; D is unresolved. Germline assignment: CDR1 MNHEY and CDR2 SVGAGI. The CDR3 totals 14 residues. The CDR3 here is CANSYSGIVYEQYF. CDR3 DNA: TGTGCCAACAGTTACTCTGGCATAGTCTACGAGCAGTACTTC.

Note on this clonotype: Given a much more abundant clone one base away, this may be a read error. This rearrangement joins TRBV6-4 to TRBJ2-1; possibly TRBD2 for D (5 bases). CDR3 length: 13 amino acids. CDR1 and CDR2 (germline): MRHNA, SNTAGT. The CDR3 bases are TGTGTCAGCAGTGACTCGCCTGAGGGAAAGCAGTTCTTC. The encoded protein is CVSSDSPEGKQFF.

This chain joins TRBV20-1 and TRBJ2-7, with 8 bases fitting TRBD1. V shed 3 bases, J shed 4 bases, and the junction held 8 bases outside the gene matches. This CDR3 comprises 14 residues. Germline values: CDR1 DFQATT, CDR2 SNEGSKA (reference sequence). The CDR3 here is CSASWATGEYEQYF. As DNA, the CDR3 is TGCAGTGCTAGTTGGGCGACAGGGGAATACGAGCAGTACTTC.

About this clonotype: The germline gene is not matched at one end of the junction; a read error may be the cause. The rearrangement joins TRBV5-6 to TRBJ2-1; tentative D call: TRBD1 (6 bases). There are 16 residues in the CDR3. Germline V lookup: CDR1 SGHDT, CDR2 YYEEEE. The DNA for the CDR3 is TGTGCCAGCAGTCAGGAGAAGGGGGAAGTCTACAATGAGCAGATCTTC. This codes for CASSQEKGEVYNEQIF. Supplemented by reference TRBV5-6 and TRBJ2-1, the full variable domain reads DAGVTQSPTHLIKTRGQQVTLRCSPKSGHDTVSWYQQALGQGPQFIFQYYEEEERQRGNFPDRFSGHQFPNYSSELNVNALLLGDSALYLCASSQEKGEVYNEQIFGPGTRLTVL.

As concerns this clonotype: At one end the junction does not follow the germline gene, possibly because of a read error. This chain joins TRBV11-3 and TRBJ2-3; maybe TRBD2 (6 bases). Germline values: CDR1 SGHNT, CDR2 YENEEA. CDR3 size: 15 residues. CDR3 nucleotide sequence: TGTGCCAGGAGCTTACTAGCTCCTAGCACAAATACGCAGTATTTT. The encoded protein is CARSLLAPSTNTQYF.

About this clonotype itself: This CDR3 fails to terminate in the conserved phenylalanine or tryptophan, so it likely reflects a read error. The chain uses TRBV5-4 and TRBJ1-1; the match to TRBD1 covers 8 bases. Per the germline V gene, CDR1 is SGHNT and CDR2 is YYREEE (reference sequence). CDR3 size: 16 residues. Unmatched junction bases numbered 12, after V lost 4 bases and J lost 4 bases. CDR3 DNA: TGTGCCAGCAGCGGGCGGACAGGGCTTGGGAGCACTGAAGCTTTCTAT. Translation gives CASSGRTGLGSTEAFY.